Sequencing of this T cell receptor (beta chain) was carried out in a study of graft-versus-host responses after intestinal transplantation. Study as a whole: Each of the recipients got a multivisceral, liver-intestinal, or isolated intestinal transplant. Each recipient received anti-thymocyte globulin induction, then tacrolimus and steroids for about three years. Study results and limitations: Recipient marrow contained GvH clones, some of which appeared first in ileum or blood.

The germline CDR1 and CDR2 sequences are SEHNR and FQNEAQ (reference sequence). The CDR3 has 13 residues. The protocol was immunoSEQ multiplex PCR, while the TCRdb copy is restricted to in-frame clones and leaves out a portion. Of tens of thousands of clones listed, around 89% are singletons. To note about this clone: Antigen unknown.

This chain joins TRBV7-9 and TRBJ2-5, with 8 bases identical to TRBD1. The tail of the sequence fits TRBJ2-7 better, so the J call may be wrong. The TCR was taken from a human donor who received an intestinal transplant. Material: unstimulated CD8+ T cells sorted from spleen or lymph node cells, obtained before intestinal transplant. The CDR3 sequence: CASSRGQGLEQYF. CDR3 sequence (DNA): TGTGCCAGCAGTCGCGGACAGGGCCTCGAGCAGTACTTC.